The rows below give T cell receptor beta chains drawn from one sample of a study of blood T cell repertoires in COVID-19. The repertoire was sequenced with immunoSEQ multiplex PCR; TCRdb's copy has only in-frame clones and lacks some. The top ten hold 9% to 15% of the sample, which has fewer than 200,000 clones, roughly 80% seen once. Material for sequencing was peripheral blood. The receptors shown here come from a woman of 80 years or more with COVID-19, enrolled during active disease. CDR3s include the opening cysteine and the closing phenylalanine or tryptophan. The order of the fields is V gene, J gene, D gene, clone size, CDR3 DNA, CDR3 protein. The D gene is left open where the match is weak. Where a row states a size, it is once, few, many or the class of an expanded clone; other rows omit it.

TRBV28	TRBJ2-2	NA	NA	TGTGCCAGCAGTTTACTACGGACCGGGGAGCTGTTTTTT	CASSLLRTGELFF
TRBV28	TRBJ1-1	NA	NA	TGTGCCAGCAGTCGTCCGAGTACAGGGAACACTGAAGCTTTCTTT	CASSRPSTGNTEAFF
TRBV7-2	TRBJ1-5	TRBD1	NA	TGTGCCAGCAGCTTAGTGGCAGGGGGTAGTCAGCCCCAGCATTTT	CASSLVAGGSQPQHF
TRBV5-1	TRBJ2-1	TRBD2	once	TGCGCCAGCAGCTCTCTAGCGGGCGACTCCTACAATGAGCAGTTCTTC	CASSSLAGDSYNEQFF
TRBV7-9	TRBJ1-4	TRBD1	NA	TGTGCCAGCAGCTTATTACAGGGGATTAGGGAAAAACTGTTTTTT	CASSLLQGIREKLFF
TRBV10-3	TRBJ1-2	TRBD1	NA	TGTGCCATCCGGGACAGGAACTATGGCTACACCTTC	CAIRDRNYGYTF
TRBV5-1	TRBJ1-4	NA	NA	TGCGCCAGCAGCTTGGAGGCAGGGACTACTAATGAAAAACTGTTTTTT	CASSLEAGTTNEKLFF
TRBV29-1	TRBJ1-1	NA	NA	TGCAGCGTATGCCCCAAGGCAGGGATTGACACTGAAGCTTTCTTT	CSVCPKAGIDTEAFF
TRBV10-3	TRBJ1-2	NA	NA	TGTGCCATCAGTGAGTCGACTCGACAGTTCCATGGCTACACCTTC	CAISESTRQFHGYTF
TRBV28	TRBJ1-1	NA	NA	TGTGCCAGCAGGCGGATGAGGGCCACTGAAGCTTTCTTT	CASRRMRATEAFF
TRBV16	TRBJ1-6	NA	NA	TGTGCCAGCAGTCTCTCTTACTATAATTCACCCCTCCACTTT	CASSLSYYNSPLHF
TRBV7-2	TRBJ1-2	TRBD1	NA	TGTGCCAGCAGCTTCCCTCCTGGACAGGGAAGTGGCTACACCTTC	CASSFPPGQGSGYTF
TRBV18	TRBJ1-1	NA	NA	TGTGCCAGCTCACCCCCGGGAGGGGCCTACACTGAAGCTTTCTTT	CASSPPGGAYTEAFF
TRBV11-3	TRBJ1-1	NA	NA	TGTGCCAGCAGCTTAGGGGGCGCAGAGACTGAAGCTTTCTTT	CASSLGGAETEAFF
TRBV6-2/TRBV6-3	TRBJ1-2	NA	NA	TGTGCCAGCAGCCCGACAGAAATCTATGGCTACACCTTC	CASSPTEIYGYTF